A single sample is the source of the 18 T cell receptor beta chains below, sequenced in a study of OX40 agonist ivuxolimab in advanced cancers. Libraries were prepared by immunoSEQ multiplex PCR; TCRdb keeps only in-frame clonotypes and omits some of them. The sample yields some 80,000 clones, about four fifths seen once. Sequencing was performed on CD4+ or CD8+ T cells sorted from blood, taken in a trial of the OX40 agonist ivuxolimab. These receptors came from an adult with an advanced solid tumor such as melanoma, head and neck, liver or kidney cancer.

This sequence joins TRBV28 and TRBJ1-4, with D maybe TRBD1 (6 bases). Trimming took off 6 bases at V and 8 bases at J, with 19 bases between the two ends. CDR3 length: 15 amino acids. CDR1 and CDR2 (germline): MDHEN, SYDVKM. The CDR3 spells CASSEMGARGEKLFF. Here the CDR3 DNA reads TGTGCCAGCAGCGAGATGGGGGCACGGGGCGAAAAACTGTTTTTT.

The table lists this clone with a few counts. The genes are TRBV11-3 and TRBJ2-1; maybe TRBD2 (6 bases). The CDR3 sequence is 15 residues long. Trimming removed 1 base from V and 0 bases from J, with 7 bases in between. Looked up from germline, CDR1 is SGHNT and CDR2 is YENEEA. CDR3 sequence reads: CASSLGGDSYNEQFF. As DNA, the CDR3 is TGTGCCAGCAGCTTAGGCGGGGACTCCTACAATGAGCAGTTCTTC.

CDR3 in amino acids: CASSVDGHNEKLFF. The CDR3 coding sequence is TGTGCCAGCAGCGTAGACGGTCATAATGAAAAACTGTTTTTT. The V call is TRBV9, the J call TRBJ1-4; D is unclear. The CDR3 contains 14 residues. CDR1 is SGDLS, CDR2 YYNGEE, per germline. V shed 0 bases and J shed 4 bases, with 7 bases lying between them.

V usage is TRBV5-1 and J usage is TRBJ1-3; TRBD1 is a possible D gene (6 bases). Germline V gives CDR1 SGHRS, CDR2 YFSETQ. The CDR3 consists of 14 residues. The V end was cut by 4 bases, the J end by 2 bases, with 10 bases between. DNA for the CDR3: TGCGCCAGCAGCGTCGGGACAACTGGAAACACCATATATTTT. Translation gives CASSVGTTGNTIYF.

The chain recombines TRBV9 with TRBJ2-2; the match to TRBD2 covers 11 bases. Germline-derived CDR1 and CDR2 are SGDLS and YYNGEE. The trim removed 0 bases at V and 4 bases at J, leaving 11 bases unmatched. The CDR3 length is 19 residues. This CDR3 is CASSVGFSGRARVTGELFF. The DNA for the CDR3 is TGTGCCAGCAGCGTAGGTTTTAGCGGGAGGGCCCGGGTCACCGGGGAGCTGTTTTTT.

This clone is a singleton in its sample. The chain links TRBV5-1 to TRBJ2-3, with D perhaps matching TRBD1 (5 bases). Germline CDR1 is SGHRS and CDR2 is YFSETQ. This CDR3 comprises 15 residues. The V end lost 7 bases, the J end lost 3 bases, and 18 bases lay between the germline ends. CDR3 in amino acids: CASREVTGITDTQYF. The CDR3 DNA is TGCGCCAGCCGTGAAGTAACAGGAATAACAGATACGCAGTATTTT.

The chain links TRBV28 to TRBJ2-5; D remains unclear. This CDR3 has 12 amino acids. CDR1 and CDR2 (germline): MDHEN, SYDVKM. Trimming removed 3 bases at V and 5 bases at J, with 7 bases between. This CDR3 reads CASSFWVETQYF. The CDR3 DNA sequence: TGTGCCAGCAGTTTTTGGGTGGAGACCCAGTACTTC.

V and J are TRBV6-6 and TRBJ1-5; 9 positions match TRBD1. Looked up from germline, CDR1 is MNHNY and CDR2 is SVGAGI (reference sequence). Germline trimming cut 5 bases from V and 6 bases from J; bases unmatched to any gene: 8. The CDR3 is 15 amino acids. The CDR3 spells CASSDVQGARQPQHF. In DNA, the CDR3 is TGTGCCAGCAGTGACGTACAGGGGGCTCGTCAGCCCCAGCATTTT.

This clone was observed a handful of times. The chain carries TRBV30 and TRBJ1-1; no definite D call. From germline, CDR1 is GTSNPN and CDR2 SVGIG (reference sequence). V lost 4 bases and J lost 2, with 8 bases in between. CDR3 length: 12 amino acids. The CDR3 nucleotides read TGTGCCTGGAATTTACCAAACACTGAAGCTTTCTTT. Its translation: CAWNLPNTEAFF.

The rearrangement links TRBV6-5 to TRBJ1-3; no clear D gene. Germline CDR1 and CDR2: MNHEY and SVGAGI. Trimming left V 10 bases short and J 0 bases short, with 16 bases between. The length of the CDR3 is 15 residues. CDR3 coding DNA: TGTGCCACAGGCCAAGGCAGGCCCTCTGGAAACACCATATATTTT. This translates into CATGQGRPSGNTIYF.

This clone was observed a few times. The CDR3 nucleotides read TGCGCCAGCAGCTTTCAGGGAGGTCGGACTAATGAAAAACTGTTTTTT. This codes for CASSFQGGRTNEKLFF. The rearrangement links TRBV5-1 to TRBJ1-4; tentatively, D is TRBD1 (5 bases). CDR1 SGHRS and CDR2 YFSETQ come from the germline V gene. This CDR3 is built from 16 residues. V gave up 2 bases and J gave up 2 bases, with 13 bases separating them.

This clone is a singleton in its sample. V gene TRBV4-2 combines with J gene TRBJ2-5; no definite D call. CDR1 LGHNA and CDR2 YNFKEQ come from the germline V gene. The germline V and J ends were trimmed by 0 bases and 5 bases, with 7 bases remaining between them. This CDR3 is built from 13 residues. The CDR3 spells CASSQDDWETQYF. In nucleotides, the CDR3 is TGTGCCAGCAGCCAAGACGATTGGGAGACCCAGTACTTC.

This clone was seen only a few times. The V call is TRBV14, the J call TRBJ2-5; TRBD2 matches 12 bases. Trimming at V came to 0 bases and at J to 2 bases, leaving 7 bases not matched to a gene. Germline values: CDR1 SGHDN, CDR2 FVKESK. CDR3 length: 18 residues. CDR3 sequence reads: CASSQDVLAGGRQETQYF. CDR3 nucleotides: TGTGCCAGCAGCCAAGATGTACTAGCGGGAGGTCGGCAAGAGACCCAGTACTTC.

The CDR3 here is CASRGNTEAFF. The CDR3 DNA is TGCGCCAGCAGGGGGAACACTGAAGCTTTCTTT. The chain joins TRBV10-2 to TRBJ1-1; D remains unclear. V was cut by 6 bases and J by 1 base, with 3 bases left in between. CDR1 and CDR2 (germline): WSHSY, SAAADI. The CDR3 is 11 residues long.

J is TRBJ1-1 and V is TRBV6-5; a possible D gene is TRBD1 (5 bases). The CDR3 contains 15 residues. Germline CDR1 and CDR2: MNHEY and SVGAGI. V was pared by 6 bases and J by 1 base, with 15 bases between. This CDR3 is CASRGESLRNTEAFF. DNA of the CDR3: TGTGCCAGCAGGGGGGAATCACTAAGGAACACTGAAGCTTTCTTT.

The CDR3 sequence is CASSPDQGAGNTIYF. CDR3 nucleotides: TGTGCCAGCAGCCCGGACCAGGGAGCTGGAAACACCATATATTTT. The gene calls are TRBV5-6 and TRBJ1-3; tentatively, D is TRBD1 (5 bases). The V gene's germline CDR1 is SGHDT and CDR2 YYEEEE. Trimming cost V 4 bases and J 2 bases, with 13 bases left between them. The CDR3 sequence is 15 residues long.

The chain couples TRBV28 to TRBJ2-1; 14 bases map to TRBD2. V trimming: 6 bases; J trimming: 2 bases; junction bases outside the gene matches: 3. Germline V gene sequence: CDR1 MDHEN, CDR2 SYDVKM. The CDR3 contains 16 residues. The CDR3 region has the DNA TGTGCCAGCAGGCGACTAGCGGGGGGGACCTACAATGAGCAGTTCTTC. This encodes CASRRLAGGTYNEQFF.

The V call is TRBV7-8, the J call TRBJ2-1; D ambiguous. CDR1 is SGHVS, CDR2 FQNEAQ, per germline. The CDR3 length is 13 residues. Trimming pared 1 base from V and 5 bases from J, leaving 6 bases between. The CDR3, as DNA: TGTGCCAGCAGCTTAGTCAGAGACAATGAGCAGTTCTTC. Translated: CASSLVRDNEQFF.